This T cell receptor beta chain was sequenced for a study of blood T cell repertoires in COVID-19. Study overall: Sites in the United States, Italy and Spain provided acute and convalescent COVID-19 samples.

Study processing details: The authors estimated nucleated cell counts from reference gene primer amplification. Assay: immunoSEQ multiplex PCR; the TCRdb copy retains only in-frame clones and omits some. The V and J calls and the clone size are those of that table, but D and trimming were determined from the DNA. The profile covers a few hundred thousand clones, with 90% appearing a single time and about 1% taken by the ten largest. Recruited during active infection, patients (from Seattle) were subsequently followed longitudinally. The specimen sequenced was peripheral blood. The clonotype comes from a woman between 40 and 50 years old with COVID-19, enrolled during active disease.

For the CDR3, the DNA is TGTGCCAGCAGCGTGGGACACTTCAATCAGCCCCAGCATTTT. It yields the protein CASSVGHFNQPQHF. The V and J genes are TRBV6-5 and TRBJ1-5; tentatively, D is TRBD1 (6 bases). Germline loops: CDR1 MNHEY, CDR2 SVGAGI. The CDR3 has 14 amino acids. The germline V and J ends were trimmed by 6 bases and 3 bases, with 12 bases remaining between them.